The clone carrying this TCR beta chain was recorded many times. Its target is not known. Subjects with ophthalmopathy showed a Clinical Activity Score no lower than 3, a NOSPECS grade no lower than 4, and a duration shorter than 3 months. Regions amplified from RNA transcripts were the TCR beta CDR3 regions. The HTBI set primed first-round TCR CDR3 RT-PCR. TCRdb fed the multiplex PCR reads into MiXCR, producing one record per CDR3 protein. In the table there are about 480,000 distinct CDR3 sequences, less than 25% of which are singletons. The data were taken from a study of T cells in Graves' hyperthyroidism and ophthalmopathy. Study details: Blood was drawn when the patient was first diagnosed and still untreated. Study-level findings and limits: Researchers report that a 13 V-J model separated ophthalmopathy from stable hyperthyroidism. Appearing also in blood were most of the thyroid clonotypes expanded above 0.001.

This CDR3 has 12 amino acids. Trimming pared 8 bases from V and 6 bases from J, leaving 13 bases between. Germline V gives CDR1 MGHDK, CDR2 SYGVNS. The sample was blood. The origin of this receptor is a woman aged 25 to 39 with Graves' ophthalmopathy. The rearrangement uses TRBV25-1 and TRBJ1-2; TRBD1 is a possible D gene (5 bases). The CDR3 is CASFRGSHGYTF. The CDR3, as DNA: TGTGCCAGCTTCCGGGGGTCCCATGGCTACACCTTC.